These 11 T cell receptor beta chains were sequenced from one sample in a study of blood T cell repertoires in COVID-19. Profiling relied on immunoSEQ multiplex PCR, and the TCRdb table lists in-frame clones only, not all of them. The sample carries roughly 120,000 clones, approximately 88% recorded once. Sequenced sample: peripheral blood. The receptors here all came from a woman aged 70-85 years with acute or convalescent COVID-19.

The V gene is TRBV5-1, the J gene TRBJ2-1; no reliable D call. There are 16 residues in the CDR3. Germline values: CDR1 SGHRS, CDR2 YFSETQ. Trimming removed 0 bases at V and 0 bases at J, with 10 bases between. DNA of the CDR3: TGCGCCAGCAGCTTGGAGGAATGGAGCTCCTACAATGAGCAGTTCTTC. Its protein is CASSLEEWSSYNEQFF. The whole variable domain, remainder taken from reference TRBV5-1 and TRBJ2-1, is KAGVTQTPRYLIKTRGQQVTLSCSPISGHRSVSWYQQTPGQGLQFLFEYFSETQRNKGNFPGRFSGRQFSNSRSEMNVSTLELGDSALYLCASSLEEWSSYNEQFFGPGTRLTVL.

The rearrangement links TRBV18 to TRBJ2-5; TRBD2 matches at 8 bases. V was pared by 3 bases and J by 5 bases, with 8 bases of the junction left unmatched. This CDR3 has 15 amino acids. Germline CDR1 reads KGHSH; CDR2 reads LQKENI. The CDR3 sequence: CASSPPSGGRETQYF. The DNA of the CDR3 is TGTGCCAGCTCACCTCCCAGCGGGGGACGGGAGACCCAGTACTTC.

The chain carries TRBV3-1 (or the pseudogene TRBV3-2) and TRBJ2-1; D is possibly TRBD2 (5 bases). V was clipped by 6 bases and J by 9 bases, with 9 bases between them. CDR1 and CDR2 from the germline V gene are LGHDT and YNNKEL (reference sequence). This CDR3 has 11 amino acids. As DNA, the CDR3 is TGTGCCAGCAGGGCGGCGGGTGAGCAGTTCTTC. Protein product: CASRAAGEQFF.

The chain carries TRBV12-3 or TRBV12-4 and TRBJ1-2; D possibly corresponds to TRBD1 (6 bases). Trimming stripped 4 bases from V and 1 base from J, with 7 bases between. The CDR3 has 13 residues. The CDR3: CASSSGHNYGYTF. CDR3 DNA: TGTGCCAGCAGTTCGGGACATAACTATGGCTACACCTTC.

V gene TRBV30 combines with J gene TRBJ1-1, with 7 bases that match TRBD1. This CDR3 has 13 amino acids. From germline, CDR1 is GTSNPN and CDR2 SVGIG (reference sequence). The ends lost 3 bases at V and 4 bases at J; junction bases unmatched: 5. The CDR3 nucleotides are TGTGCCTGGAGCAGAGACAGGGCCACTGAAGCTTTCTTT. The encoded protein is CAWSRDRATEAFF.

V gene TRBV5-1 combines with J gene TRBJ1-3, with a weak D call TRBD1 (6 bases). The CDR3 runs to 14 residues. Germline lookup yields CDR1 SGHRS and CDR2 YFSETQ. V lost 4 bases, J lost 7 bases, and 15 bases lay in between. CDR3 coding DNA: TGCGCCAGCAGCCCCTCCGGGACAACCAACACCATATATTTT. It is translated as CASSPSGTTNTIYF.

This clone was found once. V usage is TRBV9 and J usage is TRBJ1-1; 9 bases agree with TRBD1. Germline V CDR1 and CDR2: SGDLS, YYNGEE. Trimming took 0 bases from V and 1 from J; bases not matched to a gene: 7. The CDR3 is 17 residues long. The CDR3: CASSVGGTGRTNTEAFF. The CDR3 DNA is TGTGCCAGCAGCGTAGGAGGGACAGGGAGGACGAACACTGAAGCTTTCTTT.

The V call is TRBV5-1, the J call TRBJ1-1, with TRBD1 matching over 7 bases. V trimming: 4 bases; J trimming: 2 bases; junction bases outside the gene matches: 8. The CDR3 loop spans 15 amino acids. Germline CDR1 is SGHRS and CDR2 is YFSETQ. The CDR3 loop reads CASSASQGGNTEAFF. The CDR3 DNA reads TGCGCCAGCAGCGCATCTCAGGGGGGAAACACTGAAGCTTTCTTT.

The chain combines TRBV18 with TRBJ1-2; 7 bases agree with TRBD1. With V trimmed by 3 bases and J by 4 bases, 8 bases remained unmatched. Germline V gene data show CDR1 as KGHSH and CDR2 as LQKENI. The CDR3 length is 15 residues. The chain's CDR3 is CASSPSGTAGYGYTF. CDR3 nucleotide sequence: TGTGCCAGCTCACCCTCCGGGACAGCCGGCTATGGCTACACCTTC.

The rearrangement uses TRBV5-4 and TRBJ2-3, with TRBD2 matching over 10 bases. Trimming took 4 bases from V and 5 from J; bases not matched to a gene: 4. Germline V CDR1 and CDR2: SGHNT, YYREEE (reference sequence). The CDR3 length is 14 residues. CDR3: CASSGIAGGDTQYF. The CDR3 nucleotides are TGTGCCAGCAGCGGGATAGCGGGAGGAGATACGCAGTATTTT.

The CDR3 region has the DNA TGTGCCAGCAGCTTAACGGGACAGGGTTTGGAGACCCAGTACTTC. Its protein is CASSLTGQGLETQYF. The chain couples TRBV11-3 to TRBJ2-5, with 9 bases that match TRBD1. This CDR3 comprises 15 residues. V trimming: 2 bases; J trimming: 5 bases; junction bases outside the gene matches: 6. Per the germline V gene, CDR1 is SGHNT and CDR2 is YENEEA.